The clone carrying this TCR beta chain was seen more than once but under ten times. The antigen is unknown. The source of the sample is a study of OX40 agonist ivuxolimab in advanced cancers. Whole-study context: Ivuxolimab, which is an agonistic anti-OX40 (CD134) antibody, was administered to the patients. Partial responses occurred in three patients (one hepatocellular carcinoma, two cutaneous melanoma).

Study-level points and caveats: At doses 0.1 to 3.0 mg/kg, CD4+ and CD8+ clones expanded.

The table came from immunoSEQ multiplex PCR; TCRdb's copy has only in-frame clones and leaves some out. The top ten clones hold about 0.53% of a sample with roughly 70,000 clones, 80% to 90% of them seen once. It was autoimmune disease history or systemic immunosuppression that excluded patients. CDR3 length equals 15 residues. V shed 4 bases, J shed 2 bases, and the junction held 5 bases outside the gene matches. The germline V gene has CDR1 MDHEN and CDR2 SYDVKM. This receptor was identified in an adult with an advanced solid tumor such as melanoma, head and neck, liver or kidney cancer. This material consisted of CD4+ or CD8+ T cells sorted from blood, taken in a trial of the OX40 agonist ivuxolimab. This sequence joins TRBV28 and TRBJ1-5; 7 positions match TRBD1. The CDR3 DNA follows: TGTGCCAGCAGTTCCACAGGGGTTCGCAATCAGCCCCAGCATTTT. Encoded protein: CASSSTGVRNQPQHF.